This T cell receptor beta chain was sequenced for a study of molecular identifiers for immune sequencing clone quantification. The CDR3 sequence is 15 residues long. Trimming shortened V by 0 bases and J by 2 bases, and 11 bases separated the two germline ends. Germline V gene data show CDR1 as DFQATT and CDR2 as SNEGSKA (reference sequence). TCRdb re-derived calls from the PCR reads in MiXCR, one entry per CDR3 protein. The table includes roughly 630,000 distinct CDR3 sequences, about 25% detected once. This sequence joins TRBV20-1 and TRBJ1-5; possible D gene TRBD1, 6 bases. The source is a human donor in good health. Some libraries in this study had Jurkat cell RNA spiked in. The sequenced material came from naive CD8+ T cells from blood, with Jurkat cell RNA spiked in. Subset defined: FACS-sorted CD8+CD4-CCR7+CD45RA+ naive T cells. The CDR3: CSARDRDTRNQPQHF. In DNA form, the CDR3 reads TGCAGTGCTAGAGACCGGGACACTCGCAATCAGCCCCAGCATTTT.